This T cell receptor (beta chain) was documented in a study of CD4 and CD8 cells across lung adenocarcinoma regions. Donors had localized lung adenocarcinoma, a non-small cell lung cancer. The CDR3 runs to 15 residues. Deletions cut 6 bases from V and 0 bases from J, with 12 bases between. Germline CDR1 reads MGHRA; CDR2 reads YSYEKL. A single record per CDR3 protein comes from TCRdb applying MiXCR to the PCR reads. The data show some 9,700 distinct CDR3 sequences, about half seen once. This clonotype was counted a single time. This chain uses TRBV4-1 with TRBJ2-1; D perhaps matches TRBD2 (5 bases). The receptor comes from a female donor with lung adenocarcinoma. The CD4 and CD8 labels of this study may be unreliable. The sequencing input was CD8+ T cells from the margin of a lung tumor. The CDR3 spells CASSRTSSSYNEQFF. The CDR3 DNA follows: TGCGCCAGCAGTCGAACTAGTTCCTCCTACAATGAGCAGTTCTTC.